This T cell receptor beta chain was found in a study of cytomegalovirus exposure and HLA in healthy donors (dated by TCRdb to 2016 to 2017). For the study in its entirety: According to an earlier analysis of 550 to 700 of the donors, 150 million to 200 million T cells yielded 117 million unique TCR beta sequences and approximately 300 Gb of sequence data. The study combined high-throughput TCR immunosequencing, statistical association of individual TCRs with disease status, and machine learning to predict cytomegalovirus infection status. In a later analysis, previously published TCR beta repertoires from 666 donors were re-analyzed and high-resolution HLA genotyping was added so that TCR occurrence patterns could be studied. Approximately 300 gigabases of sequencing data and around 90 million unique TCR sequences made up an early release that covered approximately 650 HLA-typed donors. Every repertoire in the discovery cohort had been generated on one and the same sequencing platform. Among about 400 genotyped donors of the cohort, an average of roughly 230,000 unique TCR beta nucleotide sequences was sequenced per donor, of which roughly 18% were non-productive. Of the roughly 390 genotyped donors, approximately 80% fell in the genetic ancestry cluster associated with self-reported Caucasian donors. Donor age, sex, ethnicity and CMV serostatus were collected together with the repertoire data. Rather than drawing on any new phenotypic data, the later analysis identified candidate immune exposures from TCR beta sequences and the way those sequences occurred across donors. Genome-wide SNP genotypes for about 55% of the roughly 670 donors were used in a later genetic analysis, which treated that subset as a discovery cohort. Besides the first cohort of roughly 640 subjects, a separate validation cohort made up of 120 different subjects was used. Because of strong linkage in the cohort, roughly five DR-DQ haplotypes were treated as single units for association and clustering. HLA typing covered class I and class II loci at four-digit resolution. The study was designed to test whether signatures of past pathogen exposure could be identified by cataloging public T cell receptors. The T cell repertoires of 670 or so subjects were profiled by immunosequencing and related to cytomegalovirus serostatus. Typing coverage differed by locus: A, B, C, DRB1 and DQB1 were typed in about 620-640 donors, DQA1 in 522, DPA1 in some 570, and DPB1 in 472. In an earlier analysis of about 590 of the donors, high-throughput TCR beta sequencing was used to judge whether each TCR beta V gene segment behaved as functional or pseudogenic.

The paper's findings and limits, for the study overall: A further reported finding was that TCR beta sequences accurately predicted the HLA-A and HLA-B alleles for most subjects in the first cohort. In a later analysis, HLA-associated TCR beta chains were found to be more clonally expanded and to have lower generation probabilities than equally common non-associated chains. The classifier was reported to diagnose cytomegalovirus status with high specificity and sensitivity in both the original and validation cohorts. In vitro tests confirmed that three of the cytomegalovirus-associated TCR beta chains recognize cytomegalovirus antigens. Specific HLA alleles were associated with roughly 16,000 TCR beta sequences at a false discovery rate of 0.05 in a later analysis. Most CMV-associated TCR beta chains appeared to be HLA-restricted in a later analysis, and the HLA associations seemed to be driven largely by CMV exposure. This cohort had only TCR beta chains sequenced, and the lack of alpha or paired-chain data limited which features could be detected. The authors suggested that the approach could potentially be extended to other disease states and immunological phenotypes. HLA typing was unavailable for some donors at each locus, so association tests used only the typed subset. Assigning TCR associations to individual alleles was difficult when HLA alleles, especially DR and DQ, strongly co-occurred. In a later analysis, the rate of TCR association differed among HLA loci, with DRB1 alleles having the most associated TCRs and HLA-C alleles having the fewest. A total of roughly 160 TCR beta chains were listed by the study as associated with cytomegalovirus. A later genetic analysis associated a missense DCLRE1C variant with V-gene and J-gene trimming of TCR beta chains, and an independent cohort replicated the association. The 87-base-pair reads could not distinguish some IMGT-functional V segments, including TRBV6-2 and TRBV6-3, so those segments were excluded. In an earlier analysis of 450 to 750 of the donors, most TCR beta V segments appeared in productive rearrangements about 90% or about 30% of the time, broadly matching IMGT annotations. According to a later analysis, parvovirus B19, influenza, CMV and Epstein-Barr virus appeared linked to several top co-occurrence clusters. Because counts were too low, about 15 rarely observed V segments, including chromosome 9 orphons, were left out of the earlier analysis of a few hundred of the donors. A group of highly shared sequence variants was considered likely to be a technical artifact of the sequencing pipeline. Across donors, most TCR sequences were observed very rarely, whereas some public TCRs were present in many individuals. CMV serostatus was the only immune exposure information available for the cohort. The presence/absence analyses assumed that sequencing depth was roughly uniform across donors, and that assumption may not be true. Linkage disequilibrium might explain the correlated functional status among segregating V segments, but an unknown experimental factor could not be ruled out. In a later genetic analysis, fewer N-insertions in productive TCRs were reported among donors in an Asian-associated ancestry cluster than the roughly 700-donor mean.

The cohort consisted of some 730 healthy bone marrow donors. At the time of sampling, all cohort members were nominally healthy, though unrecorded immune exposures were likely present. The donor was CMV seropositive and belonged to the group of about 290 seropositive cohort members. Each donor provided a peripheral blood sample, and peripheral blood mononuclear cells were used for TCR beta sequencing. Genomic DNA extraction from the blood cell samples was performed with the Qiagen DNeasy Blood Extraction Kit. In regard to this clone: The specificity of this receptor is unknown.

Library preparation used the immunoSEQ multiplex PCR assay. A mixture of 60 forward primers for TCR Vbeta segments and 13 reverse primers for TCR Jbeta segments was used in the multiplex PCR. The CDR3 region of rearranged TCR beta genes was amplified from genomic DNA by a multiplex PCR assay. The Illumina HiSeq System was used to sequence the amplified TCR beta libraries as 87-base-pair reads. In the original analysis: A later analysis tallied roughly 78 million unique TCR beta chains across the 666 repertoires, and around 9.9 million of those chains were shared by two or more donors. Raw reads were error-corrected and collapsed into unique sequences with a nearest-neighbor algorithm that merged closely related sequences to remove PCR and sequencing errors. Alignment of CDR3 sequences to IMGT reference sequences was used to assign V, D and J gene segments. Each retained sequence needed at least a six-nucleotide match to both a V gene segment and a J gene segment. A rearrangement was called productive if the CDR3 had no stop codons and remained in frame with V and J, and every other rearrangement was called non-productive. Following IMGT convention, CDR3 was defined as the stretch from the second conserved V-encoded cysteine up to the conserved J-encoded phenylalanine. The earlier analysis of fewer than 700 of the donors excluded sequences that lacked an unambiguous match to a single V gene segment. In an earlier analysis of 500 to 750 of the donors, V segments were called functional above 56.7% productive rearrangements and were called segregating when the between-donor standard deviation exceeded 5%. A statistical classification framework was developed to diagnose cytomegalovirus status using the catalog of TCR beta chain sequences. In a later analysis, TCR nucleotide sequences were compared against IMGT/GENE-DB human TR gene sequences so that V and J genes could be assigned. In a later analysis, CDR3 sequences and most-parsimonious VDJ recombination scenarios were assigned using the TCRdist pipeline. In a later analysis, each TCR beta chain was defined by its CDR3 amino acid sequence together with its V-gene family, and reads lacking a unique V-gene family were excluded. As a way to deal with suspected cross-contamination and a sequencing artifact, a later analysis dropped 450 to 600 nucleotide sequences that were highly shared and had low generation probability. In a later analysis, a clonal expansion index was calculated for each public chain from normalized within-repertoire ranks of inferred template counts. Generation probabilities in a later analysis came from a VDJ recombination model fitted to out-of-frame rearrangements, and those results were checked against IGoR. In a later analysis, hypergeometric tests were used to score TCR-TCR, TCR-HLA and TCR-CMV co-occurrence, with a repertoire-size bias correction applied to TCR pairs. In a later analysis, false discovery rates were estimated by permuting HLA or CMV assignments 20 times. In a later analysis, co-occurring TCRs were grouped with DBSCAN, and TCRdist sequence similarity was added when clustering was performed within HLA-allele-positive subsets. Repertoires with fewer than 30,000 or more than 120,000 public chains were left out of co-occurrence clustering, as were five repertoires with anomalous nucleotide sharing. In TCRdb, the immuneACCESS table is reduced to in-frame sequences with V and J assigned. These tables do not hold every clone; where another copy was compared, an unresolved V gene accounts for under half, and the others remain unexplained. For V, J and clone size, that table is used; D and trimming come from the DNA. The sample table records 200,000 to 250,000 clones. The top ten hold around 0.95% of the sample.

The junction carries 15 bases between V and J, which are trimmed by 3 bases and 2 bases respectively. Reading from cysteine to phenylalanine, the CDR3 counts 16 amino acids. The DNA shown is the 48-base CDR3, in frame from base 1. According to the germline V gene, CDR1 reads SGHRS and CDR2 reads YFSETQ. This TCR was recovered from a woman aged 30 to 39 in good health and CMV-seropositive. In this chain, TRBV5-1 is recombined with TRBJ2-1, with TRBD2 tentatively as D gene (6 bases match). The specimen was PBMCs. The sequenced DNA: TGCGCCAGCAGCTCGATAGCGGAAATTACCTACAATGAGCAGTTCTTC. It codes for CASSSIAEITYNEQFF.